These 2 T cell receptor beta chains share one sample of origin, sequenced in a study of T-cell memory formation after mild COVID-19. TCRdb reanalysed the 5' RACE reads using MiXCR and keeps one entry per CDR3 protein. The table shows approximately 400,000 distinct CDR3 sequences, with about 20% occurring only once. The sample was PBMCs or a T cell subset sorted from them (not recorded which). Source of these receptors: a man between 18 and 35 years old who had mild COVID-19 (a few samples of this study predate the infection). Cell type and time point are not known.

This clonotype was recorded a few times. The rearrangement links TRBV6-5 to TRBJ1-2, with a tentative D call TRBD1 (6 bases). V was cut by 6 bases and J by 4 bases, with 9 bases left in between. The CDR3 sequence is 12 residues long. Germline lookup yields CDR1 MNHEY and CDR2 SVGAGI. The CDR3 nucleotides are TGTGCCAGCAGCGACAGGAGCTATGGCTACACCTTC. Residues: CASSDRSYGYTF.

The CDR3 loop is CASSTRGPGQWSNQPQHF. The CDR3 DNA follows: TGTGCCAGTAGTACCCGGGGGCCAGGACAGTGGAGCAATCAGCCCCAGCATTTT. The chain employs TRBV19 and TRBJ1-5; possibly TRBD1 for D (6 bases). CDR1 LNHDA and CDR2 SQIVND come from the germline V gene (reference sequence). This CDR3 is built from 18 residues. Trimming stripped 4 bases from V and 1 base from J, with 20 bases between.